This T cell receptor beta chain comes out of a study of blood T cell repertoires in COVID-19. The repertoire was sequenced with immunoSEQ multiplex PCR; TCRdb's copy has only in-frame clones and lacks some. In the table there are 250,000 to 400,000 clones, 89% of which are singletons. The participants were between roughly 18 and 89 years old and came from fewer than 25 US areas. Self-reported history from a screening survey and questionnaire set each donor's cohort. J gave up 1 base and V 8 bases, and 6 bases lay outside the gene matches. The CDR3 spans 14 residues. CDR1 and CDR2 from the germline V gene are LNHNV and YYDKDF (reference sequence).

Material: PBMCs or T cells enriched from blood (not recorded which). This clonotype was sampled from a man between 60 and 75 years old who had recovered from COVID-19. J is TRBJ1-1 and V is TRBV15, with 8 bases matching TRBD1. The CDR3 spells CATAYGTGNTEAFF. The CDR3 DNA sequence: TGTGCCACCGCCTATGGGACAGGGAACACTGAAGCTTTCTTT.